The 30 T cell receptor beta chains listed next were all sequenced from one sample in a study of CD8+ T cells in alopecia areata. The treatment was: oral pan-JAK inhibitor, 5-10 mg twice daily. Extraction of RNA preceded its reverse transcription into cDNA, which served as the sequencing template. The method was immunoSEQ multiplex PCR; TCRdb's version includes in-frame clones alone and lacks a portion of them. The sample lists about 110,000 clones, around 53% seen once, with 12% in the top ten. Sequencing was performed on CD8+ T cells sorted from blood, taken at week 24, from a patient treated with tofacitinib. Every receptor here comes from a human donor with alopecia areata.

This chain uses TRBV13 with TRBJ2-7, with D hard to call. Germline CDR1 reads PRHDT; CDR2 reads FYEKMQ (reference sequence). CDR3 length equals 13 residues. With 6 bases removed from V and 0 bases from J, the gap between germline ends came to 9 bases. The CDR3 region is CASSIGRSYEQYF. The CDR3 DNA follows: TGTGCCAGCAGTATCGGACGCTCCTACGAGCAGTACTTC. Filled out from reference TRBV13 and TRBJ2-7, the complete variable domain reads AAGVIQSPRHLIKEKRETATLKCYPIPRHDTVYWYQQGPGQDPQFLISFYEKMQSDKGSIPDRFSAQQFSDYHSELNMSSLELGDSALYFCASSIGRSYEQYFGPGTRLTVT.

This clone was counted only a few times. Written as DNA, the CDR3 is TGTGCCAGCAGCGAGCAGGGCAACACTGAAGCTTTCTTT. This sequence encodes CASSEQGNTEAFF. The chain links TRBV5-6 to TRBJ1-1, with a weak D call TRBD1 (5 bases). The CDR3 is 13 amino acids. V lost 4 bases, J lost 2 bases, and 9 bases lay in between. Germline lookup yields CDR1 SGHDT and CDR2 YYEEEE.

V usage is TRBV13 and J usage is TRBJ2-3; 8 positions agree with TRBD1. This CDR3 comprises 16 residues. Germline CDR1 PRHDT, CDR2 FYEKMQ (reference sequence). V was clipped by 5 bases and J by 3 bases; unmatched bases: 10. The CDR3 DNA sequence: TGTGCCAGCAGCCCACAGGGGGAAGAGGGTACAGATACGCAGTATTTT. Translating it yields CASSPQGEEGTDTQYF.

This clone was recorded a few times. The rearrangement joins TRBV6-6 to TRBJ1-6; D gene ambiguous. From germline, CDR1 is MNHNY and CDR2 SVGAGI (reference sequence). The CDR3 has 13 amino acids. V shed 7 bases and J shed 10 bases, with 14 bases lying between them. The CDR3, as DNA: TGTGCCAGCATCCTCCAGGCGGACTCACCCCTCCACTTT. It specifies CASILQADSPLHF.

The V and J genes are TRBV29-1 and TRBJ2-3; D is possibly TRBD2 (5 bases). The CDR3 contains 13 residues. CDR1 and CDR2 (germline): SQVTM, ANQGSEA. V dropped 5 bases and J dropped 0 bases, with 9 bases sitting between them. CDR3 coding DNA: TGCAGCGTTACGGGAACTAGCACAGATACGCAGTATTTT. Protein: CSVTGTSTDTQYF.

This clone appeared once. The chain is built from TRBV25-1 and TRBJ2-5; 9 bases fit TRBD1. Germline V gene data show CDR1 as MGHDK and CDR2 as SYGVNS. The CDR3 consists of 11 residues. V gave up 10 bases and J gave up 5 bases; unmatched junction bases: 2. For the CDR3, the DNA is TGTGCCACCGACAGGGGGGAGACCCAGTACTTC. This translates into CATDRGETQYF.

DNA for the CDR3: TGTGCCAGCAGTTTATACCAGGTGGGGACAGATACGCAGTATTTT. The encoded protein is CASSLYQVGTDTQYF. The chain employs TRBV27 and TRBJ2-3; D is unresolved. Germline V gives CDR1 MNHEY, CDR2 SMNVEV (reference sequence). The CDR3 sequence is 15 residues long. The germline V and J ends were trimmed by 1 base and 3 bases, with 11 bases remaining between them.

CDR3 coding DNA: TGTGCCAGCCGATTACAGGAATTCACAGATACGCAGTATTTT. Translating it yields CASRLQEFTDTQYF. This sequence joins TRBV5-8 and TRBJ2-3, with a weak D call TRBD1 (5 bases). V shed 7 bases and J shed 2 bases, with 14 bases lying between them. CDR1 SGHTS and CDR2 YDEGEE come from the germline V gene. This CDR3 comprises 14 residues.

The chain is built from TRBV5-1 and TRBJ1-1, with D uncertain. This CDR3 has 12 amino acids. The germline V and J ends were trimmed by 5 bases and 0 bases, with 5 bases remaining between them. The germline V gene has CDR1 SGHRS and CDR2 YFSETQ. CDR3 loop: CASREVNTEAFF. As DNA, the CDR3 is TGCGCCAGCAGGGAGGTGAACACTGAAGCTTTCTTT.

This clone turned up a few times. The V and J genes are TRBV29-1 and TRBJ2-2; either TRBD1 or TRBD2 may supply D (5 bases each). CDR1 SQVTM and CDR2 ANQGSEA come from the germline V gene. There are 13 residues in the CDR3. The V end was cut by 6 bases, the J end by 7 bases, with 15 bases between. The CDR3 nucleotides read TGCAGCGTACGGGACGGCTTCGGCGGGGAGCTGTTTTTT. Translation: CSVRDGFGGELFF.

This clone was counted between two and nine times. The rearrangement uses TRBV2 and TRBJ1-2; D not resolved. Germline loops: CDR1 SNHLY, CDR2 FYNNEI. The CDR3 is 10 amino acids. Trimming took 3 bases from V and 6 from J, leaving 2 bases between them. For the CDR3, the DNA is TGTGCCAGCAGTGAGGATGGCTACACCTTC. This codes for CASSEDGYTF.

The chain carries TRBV27 and TRBJ2-1; TRBD2 is a possible D gene (5 bases). The length of the CDR3 is 11 residues. V lost 3 bases and J 10 bases, leaving 7 bases between the germline ends. Germline V lookup: CDR1 MNHEY, CDR2 SMNVEV (reference sequence). DNA for the CDR3: TGTGCCAGCAGTTTCTCGGGGGAGCAGTTCTTC. This translates into CASSFSGEQFF.

This chain connects TRBV4-1 to TRBJ2-3; 9 positions agree with TRBD1. Germline V gene sequence: CDR1 MGHRA, CDR2 YSYEKL. The V and J ends lost 2 bases and 6 bases, in that order; junction bases with no gene match: 12. CDR3 length equals 17 residues. As DNA, the CDR3 is TGCGCCAGCAGCCAAATCGGACAGGGGTGGGAGTCGGATACGCAGTATTTT. Protein product: CASSQIGQGWESDTQYF.

This clone was found a few times. The V call is TRBV5-1, the J call TRBJ2-2; D is unclear. The V gene lost 0 bases and the J gene lost 6 bases, with 9 bases spanning the gap. CDR3 length: 14 residues. Germline V CDR1 and CDR2: SGHRS, YFSETQ. The CDR3 DNA follows: TGCGCCAGCAGCTTGGCCAGGACCCCCGGGGAGCTGTTTTTT. It codes for CASSLARTPGELFF.

The chain joins TRBV30 to TRBJ1-3; D gene uncertain. The CDR3 consists of 16 residues. The V gene's germline CDR1 is GTSNPN and CDR2 SVGIG (reference sequence). The V end lost 6 bases, the J end lost 0 bases, and 18 bases lay between the germline ends. As DNA, the CDR3 is TGTGCCTGTGACGCTAGGTGGCCAGTCTCTGGAAACACCATATATTTT. It is translated as CACDARWPVSGNTIYF.

This clone was recorded a few times. One end of the junction does not line up with germline, which may come from a read error. V gene TRBV2 combines with J gene TRBJ1-4; possibly TRBD1 for D (5 bases). This CDR3 contains 13 residues. Germline V CDR1 and CDR2: SNHLY, FYNNEI. The chain's CDR3 is CASSEGRGGGLFF. CDR3 nucleotides: TGTGCCAGCAGCGAAGGACGGGGGGGAGGACTGTTTTTT.

The chain has TRBV5-4 and TRBJ2-1; the match to TRBD1 covers 7 bases. In germline, CDR1 is SGHNT, CDR2 YYREEE (reference sequence). With V trimmed by 1 base and J by 6 bases, 1 base remained unmatched. CDR3 length: 13 residues. The CDR3 loop reads CASSLSGGNEQFF. In DNA, the CDR3 is TGTGCCAGCAGCTTGTCAGGGGGCAATGAGCAGTTCTTC.

The J gene is TRBJ1-6, the V gene TRBV30, with D unclear. This CDR3 is built from 12 residues. The germline CDR1 and CDR2 sequences are GTSNPN and SVGIG (reference sequence). Trimming left V 2 bases short and J 8 bases short, with 7 bases between. CDR3 DNA: TGTGCCTGGAGTCCCCCGGATTCACCCCTCCACTTT. This encodes CAWSPPDSPLHF. Together with reference TRBV30 and TRBJ1-6, the CDR3 gives the full variable domain: SQTIHQWPATLVQPVGSPLSLECTVEGTSNPNLYWYRQAAGRGLQLLFYSVGIGQISSEVPQNLSASRPQDRQFILSSKKLLLSDSGFYLCAWSPPDSPLHFGNGTRLTVT.

The chain recombines TRBV29-1 with TRBJ1-2, with 8 bases lining up with TRBD1. This CDR3 spans 13 amino acids. Losses at the gene ends were 3 bases for V and 7 bases for J; bases not matched to a gene: 7. Germline V CDR1 and CDR2: SQVTM, ANQGSEA. The CDR3 DNA follows: TGCAGCGTTGATGCAGGGGGCGCCTTTGGCTACACCTTC. It specifies CSVDAGGAFGYTF.

This chain connects TRBV29-1 to TRBJ2-5, with D uncertain. Germline values: CDR1 SQVTM, CDR2 ANQGSEA. This CDR3 contains 12 residues. V shed 4 bases and J shed 0 bases, with 6 bases lying between them. Written as DNA, the CDR3 is TGCAGCGTTGGTCAGAACCAAGAGACCCAGTACTTC. Translated, it gives CSVGQNQETQYF.

The V call is TRBV6-5, the J call TRBJ2-7; 7 bases are shared with TRBD2. CDR3 length: 15 residues. Trimming removed 0 bases from V and 3 bases from J; junction bases left unmatched: 5. Germline V CDR1 and CDR2: MNHEY, SVGAGI. The CDR3 region is CASSYSTGRLYEQYF. The DNA of the CDR3 is TGTGCCAGCAGTTACTCGACCGGGAGGCTCTACGAGCAGTACTTC.

This clone was counted once. The J gene is TRBJ2-7, the V gene TRBV5-7; the D gene could be TRBD1 or TRBD2 (5 bases each). TRBV5-7 counts as an open reading frame of uncertain function. V was pared by 0 bases and J by 0 bases, with 10 bases between. The CDR3 is 15 amino acids. CDR3 sequence (DNA): TGTGCCAGCAGCTTGGCGGGACGTTCCTCCTACGAGCAGTACTTC. It is translated as CASSLAGRSSYEQYF.

The rearrangement joins TRBV4-3 to TRBJ1-2; 7 nucleotides match TRBD1. The V gene's germline CDR1 is LGHNA and CDR2 YSLEER. The V segment lost 4 bases and the J segment 1 base; nucleotides outside the gene matches: 3. The length of the CDR3 is 14 residues. The CDR3 sequence: CASSPYRGNYGYTF. Here the CDR3 DNA reads TGCGCCAGCAGCCCTTACAGGGGTAACTATGGCTACACCTTC.

The CDR3 region is CAISESRGRIYGYTF. The CDR3 bases are TGTGCCATCAGTGAGTCCAGGGGGAGGATTTATGGCTACACCTTC. The genes are TRBV10-3 and TRBJ1-2; the match to TRBD1 covers 7 bases. The CDR3 sequence is 15 residues long. Trimming took 0 bases from V and 5 from J; bases not matched to a gene: 6. Germline CDR1 reads ENHRY; CDR2 reads SYGVKD.

For this clone: A read error may explain this, as a much larger clone is one base away. The V gene is TRBV13, the J gene TRBJ1-2; D not certain. V lost 0 bases and J 3 bases, leaving 5 bases between the germline ends. This CDR3 contains 13 residues. Germline lookup yields CDR1 PRHDT and CDR2 FYEKMQ (reference sequence). Here the CDR3 DNA reads TGTGCCAGCAGCTTAGGGCAGGACTATGGCTACACCTTC. Its translation: CASSLGQDYGYTF. The whole variable domain, remainder taken from reference TRBV13 and TRBJ1-2, is AAGVIQSPRHLIKEKRETATLKCYPIPRHDTVYWYQQGPGQDPQFLISFYEKMQSDKGSIPDRFSAQQFSDYHSELNMSSLELGDSALYFCASSLGQDYGYTFGSGTRLTVV.

This clone was found once. This chain uses TRBV30 with TRBJ2-1, with D perhaps matching TRBD1 (5 bases). This CDR3 is 11 amino acids long. V lost 0 bases and J lost 12, with 9 bases in between. Germline CDR1 and CDR2: GTSNPN and SVGIG (reference sequence). The CDR3 nucleotides are TGTGCCTGGAGTGTCGGGCAGGGGCAGTTCTTC. Protein product: CAWSVGQGQFF.

The V and J genes are TRBV5-6 and TRBJ2-1; 10 nucleotides align to TRBD1. Germline CDR1 reads SGHDT; CDR2 reads YYEEEE. The CDR3 is made up of 15 amino acids. Trimming at V came to 2 bases and at J to 6 bases, leaving 5 bases not matched to a gene. The CDR3 sequence is CASSFVWTGGNEQFF. For the CDR3, the DNA is TGTGCCAGCAGCTTCGTGTGGACAGGGGGCAATGAGCAGTTCTTC.

V usage is TRBV6-6 and J usage is TRBJ1-1, with 10 bases lining up with TRBD1. Per the germline V gene, CDR1 is MNHNY and CDR2 is SVGAGI (reference sequence). The CDR3 is 14 residues long. V gave up 4 bases and J gave up 6 bases; unmatched junction bases: 5. CDR3 residues: CASSLPGTGAEAFF. In nucleotides, the CDR3 is TGTGCCAGCAGTTTACCCGGGACAGGGGCTGAAGCTTTCTTT.

The chain uses TRBV27 and TRBJ1-1, with TRBD1 matching 8 bases. Looked up from germline, CDR1 is MNHEY and CDR2 is SMNVEV (reference sequence). V lost 6 bases and J lost 1; bases outside the gene matches: 4. The CDR3 covers 14 residues. CDR3 loop: CASRWTGSNTEAFF. In DNA form, the CDR3 reads TGTGCCAGCAGGTGGACAGGGTCGAACACTGAAGCTTTCTTT.

The chain couples TRBV30 to TRBJ1-2, with a weak D call TRBD1 (6 bases). V lost 1 base, J lost 3 bases, and 9 bases lay in between. The CDR3 sequence is 13 residues long. Germline CDR1 GTSNPN, CDR2 SVGIG (reference sequence). The CDR3 is CAWSDTGYYGYTF. The CDR3 nucleotides are TGTGCCTGGAGTGACACAGGGTACTATGGCTACACCTTC.